A single sample gave rise to the 15 T cell receptor beta chains below, sequenced in a study of prognosis after radiotherapy for stage I lung cancer. The TCR beta CDR3 region was amplified from genomic DNA, with two rounds of multiplex PCR being used for the amplification. TRBV and TRBJ genes each had their own specific primers in first-round PCR. TCRdb fed the multiplex PCR reads into MiXCR, producing one record per CDR3 protein. The table includes 15,000 or so distinct CDR3 sequences, around 42% detected once. The sample was PBMCs, taken before or after stereotactic body radiation therapy (not recorded which). Receptors were obtained from a donor aged 50 or older with non-small cell lung cancer.

The table lists this clonotype with many counts. The chain carries TRBV4-1 and TRBJ2-7; D is unclear. Per the germline V gene, CDR1 is MGHRA and CDR2 is YSYEKL. The CDR3 has 14 residues. V lost 1 base and J 4 bases, leaving 11 bases between the germline ends. CDR3 nucleotide sequence: TGCGCCAGCAGCCAAGCAACTGGAGCGTACGAGCAGTACTTC. Translating it yields CASSQATGAYEQYF.

The chain combines TRBV6-1 with TRBJ1-6, with a tentative D call TRBD1 (5 bases). CDR1 and CDR2 from the germline V gene are MNHNS and SASEGT. Trimming pared 6 bases from V and 3 bases from J, leaving 9 bases between. The length of the CDR3 is 14 residues. For the CDR3, the DNA is TGTGCCAGCAGACCGACAGTCTATAATTCACCCCTCCACTTT. Protein: CASRPTVYNSPLHF.

This clonotype came up many times. The chain has TRBV20-1 and TRBJ2-1, with D hard to call. Trimming left V 8 bases short and J 5 bases short, with 13 bases between. This CDR3 region has 12 residues. CDR1 is DFQATT, CDR2 SNEGSKA, per germline (reference sequence). The CDR3, as DNA: TGCAGTTTCCTCTATGGGGACAATGAGCAGTTCTTC. This gives the protein CSFLYGDNEQFF.

This chain uses TRBV2 with TRBJ1-2, with 7 positions matching TRBD1. Germline V lookup: CDR1 SNHLY, CDR2 FYNNEI. The CDR3 has 12 amino acids. The ends lost 10 bases at V and 8 bases at J; junction bases unmatched: 10. CDR3 sequence (DNA): TGTGCCAAGGGGAGAAGGGGGCGCGGCTACACCTTC. This gives the protein CAKGRRGRGYTF.

This clonotype was counted ten times or more. The CDR3 region is CASSCEDSDQNTGELFF. DNA for the CDR3: TGTGCCAGCAGTTGCGAGGATAGTGATCAGAACACCGGGGAGCTGTTTTTT. The V gene is TRBV6-5, the J gene TRBJ2-2; D not certain. This CDR3 is built from 17 residues. Germline lookup yields CDR1 MNHEY and CDR2 SVGAGI. The ends were cut back, 4 bases at V and 1 base at J, with 16 bases in the middle.

V usage is TRBV28 and J usage is TRBJ2-2; D uncertain. Trimming removed 7 bases from V and 1 base from J, with 16 bases in between. Germline CDR1 and CDR2: MDHEN and SYDVKM. The CDR3 runs 16 residues. The CDR3 nucleotides read TGTGCCAGCATCGGCCTGCCTTCTGAGAACACCGGGGAGCTGTTTTTT. Residues: CASIGLPSENTGELFF. Looking up the rest from reference TRBV28 and TRBJ2-2 gives the full variable domain: DVKVTQSSRYLVKRTGEKVFLECVQDMDHENMFWYRQDPGLGLRLIYFSYDVKMKEKGDIPEGYSVSREKKERFSLILESASTNQTSMYLCASIGLPSENTGELFFGEGSRLTVL.

The rearrangement joins TRBV30 to TRBJ1-5, with 7 bases lining up with TRBD1. V shed 4 bases and J 6 bases; nucleotides not matched to a gene: 9. The CDR3 is 14 residues long. Looked up from germline, CDR1 is GTSNPN and CDR2 is SVGIG (reference sequence). Here the CDR3 reads CAWTPPRGFQPQHF. The CDR3 DNA reads TGTGCCTGGACCCCCCCCAGGGGGTTTCAGCCCCAGCATTTT.

This clonotype rates as medium-sized (0.01 to 0.1%). The V call is TRBV5-1, the J call TRBJ1-6; 10 nucleotides line up with TRBD1. After removal of 3 bases from V and 12 bases from J, the junction contained 6 bases not matched to a gene. Germline assignment: CDR1 SGHRS and CDR2 YFSETQ. CDR3 length: 14 residues. The CDR3 is CASSYGTGVEPLHF. The CDR3 DNA is TGCGCCAGCAGCTACGGGACAGGGGTAGAACCCCTCCACTTT.

The table lists this clonotype with many counts. The chain employs TRBV24-1 and TRBJ2-3; D may correspond to TRBD1 or TRBD2 (5 bases each). Trimming pared 5 bases from V and 3 bases from J, leaving 14 bases between. CDR3 length: 15 amino acids. In germline, CDR1 is KGHDR, CDR2 SFDVKD. The CDR3 DNA follows: TGTGCCACCAGTGGGCGGGCAGGGTCAACAGATACGCAGTATTTT. It specifies CATSGRAGSTDTQYF.

This clonotype is medium-sized (0.01 to 0.1%) in the sample. V and J are TRBV6-1 and TRBJ2-2, with a tentative D call TRBD1 (6 bases). Germline V gene sequence: CDR1 MNHNS, CDR2 SASEGT. The CDR3 sequence is 13 residues long. V lost 7 bases, J lost 7 bases, and 13 bases lay in between. CDR3 sequence: CASTRGGSGELFF. The DNA for the CDR3 is TGTGCCAGCACCAGAGGGGGTAGCGGGGAGCTGTTTTTT.

This chain joins TRBV5-1 and TRBJ1-3; D is undetermined. Per the germline V gene, CDR1 is SGHRS and CDR2 is YFSETQ. The CDR3 contains 14 residues. Trimming removed 2 bases at V and 7 bases at J, with 13 bases between. CDR3 sequence (DNA): TGCGCCAGCAGCTTCGGCGACGCCGAGAACACCATATATTTT. It is translated as CASSFGDAENTIYF.

The genes are TRBV5-1 and TRBJ1-1; D is unresolved. Per the germline V gene, CDR1 is SGHRS and CDR2 is YFSETQ. V lost 5 bases to trimming and J lost 1 base, with 9 bases between them. The CDR3 sequence is 13 residues long. CDR3 sequence (DNA): TGCGCCAGCAGTTTGTTGGGGAACACTGAAGCTTTCTTT. Protein: CASSLLGNTEAFF. The variable domain in full, completed from reference TRBV5-1 and TRBJ1-1, reads KAGVTQTPRYLIKTRGQQVTLSCSPISGHRSVSWYQQTPGQGLQFLFEYFSETQRNKGNFPGRFSGRQFSNSRSEMNVSTLELGDSALYLCASSLLGNTEAFFGQGTRLTVV.

As to this clonotype: This may be a read error, as it is one base from a much larger clone. The chain links TRBV29-1 to TRBJ2-1; D unresolved. The CDR3 runs 10 residues. Germline-derived CDR1 and CDR2 are SQVTM and ANQGSEA. Trimming removed 5 bases from V and 9 bases from J, with 8 bases in between. The CDR3 sequence: CSVFTGEQFF. The CDR3 DNA is TGCAGCGTTTTTACGGGTGAGCAGTTCTTC.

The chain links TRBV12-3 or TRBV12-4 to TRBJ2-1; 12 positions agree with TRBD1. The V gene end was trimmed by 6 bases and the J gene end by 8 bases; junction bases not matched to a gene: 8. The CDR3 covers 15 residues. The CDR3 sequence: CASRWGQGALYEQFF. CDR3 sequence (DNA): TGTGCCAGCAGGTGGGGACAGGGGGCTTTATATGAGCAGTTCTTC.

There are many counts of this clonotype. The chain uses TRBV2 and TRBJ2-5, with D possibly matching TRBD1 (5 bases). The CDR3 has 13 residues. CDR1 and CDR2 from the germline V gene are SNHLY and FYNNEI. The V and J ends lost 5 bases and 3 bases respectively, with 10 bases between them. This CDR3 reads CASSSGFEETQYF. CDR3 DNA: TGTGCCAGCAGTTCAGGGTTTGAAGAGACCCAGTACTTC.